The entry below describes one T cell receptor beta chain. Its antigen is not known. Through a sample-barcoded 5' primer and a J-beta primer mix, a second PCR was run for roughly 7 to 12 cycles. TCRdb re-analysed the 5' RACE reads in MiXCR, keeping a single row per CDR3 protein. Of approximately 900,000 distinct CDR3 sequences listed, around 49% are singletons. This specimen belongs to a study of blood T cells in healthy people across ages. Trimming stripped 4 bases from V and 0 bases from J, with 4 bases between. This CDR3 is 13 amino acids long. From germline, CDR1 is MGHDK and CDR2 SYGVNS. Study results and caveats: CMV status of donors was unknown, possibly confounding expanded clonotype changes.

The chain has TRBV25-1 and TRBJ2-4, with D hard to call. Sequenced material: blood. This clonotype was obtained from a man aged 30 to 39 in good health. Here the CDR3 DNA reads TGTGCCAGCAGTGCCTCAGCCAAAAACATTCAGTACTTC. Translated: CASSASAKNIQYF.